The 15 T cell receptor beta chains below all came from one sample that was sequenced in a study of blood T cells in healthy people across ages. The authors ran a second PCR of about 7 to 11 cycles using a sample-barcoded 5' primer and a J-beta primer mix. TCRdb re-derived calls from the 5' RACE reads in MiXCR, one entry per CDR3 protein. This table has approximately 900,000 distinct CDR3 sequences, 45% to 50% appearing once. The material sequenced was blood. The origin of the receptors is a man aged 25 to 40 in good health.

This clonotype has just a few counts. The chain is built from TRBV5-1 and TRBJ2-7; 7 bases match TRBD2. V was clipped by 4 bases and J by 3 bases; unmatched bases: 16. CDR3 length equals 17 residues. Germline V gives CDR1 SGHRS, CDR2 YFSETQ. The CDR3 nucleotides read TGCGCCAGCAGCCTGCGGAGCACTTCCGGGACTAACTACGAGCAGTACTTC. It is translated as CASSLRSTSGTNYEQYF.

This clonotype was counted many times. J is TRBJ1-2 and V is TRBV20-1; D is unclear. CDR1 is DFQATT, CDR2 SNEGSKA, per germline (reference sequence). This CDR3 is 12 amino acids long. V lost 2 bases, J lost 7 bases, and 11 bases lay in between. The CDR3 bases are TGCAGTGCTAGACTCGGAGGCTCTGGCTACACCTTC. It codes for CSARLGGSGYTF.

This clonotype was observed a handful of times. V and J are TRBV12-3 or TRBV12-4 and TRBJ2-3; perhaps TRBD2 as D (5 bases). The CDR3 loop spans 14 amino acids. V dropped 6 bases and J dropped 5 bases, with 15 bases sitting between them. DNA of the CDR3: TGTGCCAGCAGCCGACCGGGCGGAGGAGATACGCAGTATTTT. This encodes CASSRPGGGDTQYF.

As concerns this clonotype: This may be a read error: a much more frequent sequence differs by one nucleotide. This sequence joins TRBV10-3 and TRBJ1-1; 7 bases map to TRBD1. Germline V CDR1 and CDR2: ENHRY, SYGVKD. This CDR3 is 16 amino acids long. V trimming: 5 bases; J trimming: 3 bases; junction bases outside the gene matches: 12. The CDR3 reads CAISRRGLGQDTEAFF. The CDR3 nucleotides are TGTGCCATCAGTCGGAGGGGGCTAGGTCAGGACACTGAAGCTTTCTTT.

This clonotype was counted only a few times. V and J are TRBV12-3 or TRBV12-4 and TRBJ2-7; perhaps TRBD2 as D (7 bases). The CDR3 has 13 residues. V lost 5 bases, J lost 4 bases, and 12 bases lay in between. As DNA, the CDR3 is TGTGCCAGCAGTCTCGGGGGGCGGTACGAGCAGTACTTC. This gives the protein CASSLGGRYEQYF.

Here the CDR3 reads CASSSPGTLYEQYF. The CDR3 nucleotides are TGTGCCAGCAGTTCCCCAGGGACCCTCTACGAGCAGTACTTC. This chain links TRBV28 with TRBJ2-7; D tentatively reads TRBD1 or TRBD2 (5 bases each). Trimming pared 4 bases from V and 3 bases from J, leaving 13 bases between. The CDR3 is 14 amino acids. From germline, CDR1 is MDHEN and CDR2 SYDVKM.

In this sample, this clonotype turned up a few times. This chain links TRBV9 with TRBJ2-3; 12 bases are a match to TRBD2. The CDR3 is 17 residues long. J was trimmed by 5 bases and V by 2 bases; bases with no gene match: 9. CDR1 and CDR2 (germline): SGDLS, YYNGEE. CDR3: CASSVTSGGSSGDTQYF. CDR3 bases: TGTGCCAGCAGCGTGACTAGCGGGGGTTCCTCGGGAGATACGCAGTATTTT. Full variable domain (remainder filled in from reference TRBV9 and TRBJ2-3): DSGVTQTPKHLITATGQRVTLRCSPRSGDLSVYWYQQSLDQGLQFLIQYYNGEERAKGNILERFSAQQFPDLHSELNLSSLELGDSALYFCASSVTSGGSSGDTQYFGPGTRLTVL.

The rearrangement joins TRBV5-1 to TRBJ2-6; 8 bases fit TRBD1. In germline, CDR1 is SGHRS, CDR2 YFSETQ. With 4 bases clipped from V and 2 bases from J, the junction kept 5 bases outside the gene matches. The CDR3 has 16 amino acids. The CDR3 spells CASSNGQGPGANVLTF. The CDR3 DNA follows: TGCGCCAGCAGCAACGGACAGGGTCCTGGGGCCAACGTCCTGACTTTC.

This chain connects TRBV10-3 to TRBJ2-7; 8 bases line up with TRBD1. Germline trimming cut 6 bases from V and 6 bases from J; bases unmatched to any gene: 13. The CDR3 covers 15 residues. Germline lookup yields CDR1 ENHRY and CDR2 SYGVKD. CDR3 loop: CAISEAQAGGSEQYF. The CDR3, as DNA: TGTGCCATCAGCGAAGCTCAGGCAGGGGGCAGCGAGCAGTACTTC.

The chain has TRBV15 and TRBJ2-5; unclear D gene. V was shortened by 3 bases and J by 0 bases, with 11 bases between the two germline ends. Germline V CDR1 and CDR2: LNHNV, YYDKDF (reference sequence). This CDR3 contains 15 residues. The CDR3 coding sequence is TGTGCCACCAGCAGGGACCAGGATAACCAAGAGACCCAGTACTTC. Translation: CATSRDQDNQETQYF.

Here the CDR3 DNA reads TGTGCCAGCAGTGACGGGGGTGACGATGAGCAGTTCTTC. This codes for CASSDGGDDEQFF. The chain carries TRBV6-5 and TRBJ2-1; possibly TRBD2 for D (6 bases). The germline CDR1 and CDR2 sequences are MNHEY and SVGAGI. The CDR3 length is 13 residues. V was cut by 5 bases and J by 8 bases, with 13 bases left in between.

This chain uses TRBV5-6 with TRBJ2-6, with D perhaps matching TRBD1 or TRBD2 (5 bases each). CDR1 and CDR2 (germline): SGHDT, YYEEEE. The V end was cut by 0 bases, the J end by 0 bases, with 7 bases between. The CDR3 is 16 amino acids. The CDR3 region is CASSLGGYSGANVLTF. The CDR3 DNA reads TGTGCCAGCAGCTTGGGGGGGTACTCTGGGGCCAACGTCCTGACTTTC. Using reference TRBV5-6 and TRBJ2-6 for the parts outside the CDR3, the full variable domain is DAGVTQSPTHLIKTRGQQVTLRCSPKSGHDTVSWYQQALGQGPQFIFQYYEEEERQRGNFPDRFSGHQFPNYSSELNVNALLLGDSALYLCASSLGGYSGANVLTFGAGSRLTVL.

The chain combines TRBV29-1 with TRBJ2-1, with D perhaps being TRBD1 or TRBD2 (7 bases each). V was shortened by 6 bases and J by 9 bases, with 18 bases between the two germline ends. This CDR3 is 13 amino acids long. From germline, CDR1 is SQVTM and CDR2 ANQGSEA. The CDR3 loop reads CSVVDRPGGEQFF. CDR3 DNA: TGCAGCGTCGTGGACAGGCCGGGAGGTGAGCAGTTCTTC.

The sample holds a few counts of this clonotype. The gene calls are TRBV27 and TRBJ2-3; D gene unclear. Germline V gene sequence: CDR1 MNHEY, CDR2 SMNVEV (reference sequence). The CDR3 is made up of 12 amino acids. The germline V and J ends were trimmed by 5 bases and 9 bases, with 12 bases remaining between them. The CDR3 DNA follows: TGTGCCAGCAGTCCACCGACGTCGACGCAGTATTTT. Protein product: CASSPPTSTQYF.

This clonotype was seen a handful of times. The CDR3 sequence: CASSQISADTQYF. CDR3 sequence (DNA): TGCGCCAGCAGCCAAATTTCGGCAGATACGCAGTATTTT. This rearrangement joins TRBV4-3 to TRBJ2-3; D gene uncertain. The CDR3 is made up of 13 amino acids. V lost 2 bases to trimming and J lost 4 bases, with 7 bases between them. The V gene's germline CDR1 is LGHNA and CDR2 YSLEER.